The 24 T cell receptor beta chains listed next were all sequenced from one sample in a study of tumor-infiltrating lymphocytes in primary liver carcinoma. TCR beta cDNA was prepared out of roughly 490 ng total RNA by means of a constant-region primer. ARM-PCR, slightly modified, supplied the TCR beta libraries through three nested multiplex PCR rounds. Running around 10 cycles apiece, the first two PCR rounds relied on TRBV1-TRBV30 forward primers together with a C-beta reverse primer. TCRdb redid the calling of the multiplex PCR reads with MiXCR, one entry per CDR3 protein. The sample has 330,000 or so distinct CDR3 sequences, less than 75% seen once; the top ten hold about 6.3%. RNA was extracted from whole blood without cell sorting, alongside germline DNA. Sequenced material: peripheral blood. The receptor set was obtained from a man aged 40-50 years with primary liver carcinoma and hepatitis B virus infection.

With respect to this clonotype: Given a much more abundant clone one base away, this may be a read error. The chain carries TRBV6-2 or TRBV6-3 and TRBJ2-7; weak D call: TRBD2 (6 bases). CDR3 length: 14 residues. Germline V gives CDR1 MNHEY, CDR2 SVGEGT. CDR3 sequence: CASRSAGLSNEQYF. The CDR3 nucleotides read TGTGCCAGCAGGTCCGCGGGACTCTCCAACGAGCAGTACTTC.

Remarks on this clonotype: The junction differs from germline at one of its ends, possibly a read error. V gene TRBV4-2 combines with J gene TRBJ2-7, with TRBD1 matching over 7 bases. Germline V gene sequence: CDR1 LGHNA, CDR2 YNFKEQ. The CDR3 is 15 amino acids. CDR3: CASGHRQGLTYEQYF. CDR3 in DNA: TGTGCCAGCGGCCATAGACAGGGATTGACCTACGAGCAGTACTTC.

As concerns this clonotype: Mismatch with germline at one junction end may stem from a read error. The chain employs TRBV7-9 and TRBJ2-7; D uncertain. There are 16 residues in the CDR3. The germline gives CDR1 SEHNR, CDR2 FQNEAQ (reference sequence). In DNA, the CDR3 is TGTGCCGGCAGCTTATTGCTGGGCCTTAGAACGACCGAGCAGTACTTC. This encodes CAGSLLLGLRTTEQYF.

About this clonotype: A read error may account for a junction end that differs from germline. The chain links TRBV30 to TRBJ2-2; 9 bases line up with TRBD2. The CDR3 has 17 residues. Germline V gives CDR1 GTSNPN, CDR2 SVGIG (reference sequence). The CDR3 region is CAWSVRTSDPNTRELFF. The CDR3, as DNA: TGTGCCTGGAGTGTACGGACTAGCGATCCGAACACCCGGGAGCTGTTTTTT.

On this clonotype: This sequence may be a read error, since a much larger clone differs from it by one base. DNA of the CDR3: TGTGCCAGCAGTTTCCCCCCCAGCAATGAGCAGTTCTTC. This translates into CASSFPPSNEQFF. The gene calls are TRBV12-3 or TRBV12-4 and TRBJ2-1; D not certain. The CDR3 length is 13 residues. Trimming removed 3 bases from V and 6 bases from J, with 9 bases in between.

Comments on this clonotype: A junction end diverges from the germline sequence, so it may reflect a read error. This sequence joins TRBV10-2 and TRBJ2-2; D may be TRBD2 (6 bases). This CDR3 has 15 residues. Per the germline V gene, CDR1 is WSHSY and CDR2 is SAAADI. CDR3 in amino acids: CASHSGREGTGELVF. The CDR3 nucleotides are TGCGCCAGTCATAGCGGAAGAGAGGGCACCGGGGAGCTGGTTTTT.

Note on this clonotype: A read error may be the cause here, since a much bigger clone is one base away. This rearrangement joins TRBV5-1 to TRBJ1-4; unclear D gene. CDR3 length: 13 residues. Germline-derived CDR1 and CDR2 are SGHRS and YFSETQ. This chain's CDR3 is CASSSATNEKLLF. CDR3 DNA sequence: TGCGCCAGCAGCTCCGCAACTAATGAAAAACTGCTTTTT. Combining the CDR3 with reference TRBV5-1 and TRBJ1-4 gives the whole variable domain KAGVTQTPRYLIKTRGQQVTLSCSPISGHRSVSWYQQTPGQGLQFLFEYFSETQRNKGNFPGRFSGRQFSNSRSEMNVSTLELGDSALYLCASSSATNEKLLFGSGTQLSVL.

Note on this clonotype: Because the CDR3 is missing its conserved closing phenylalanine or tryptophan, this is likely a read error. The rearrangement joins TRBV11-3 to TRBJ2-7; D is perhaps TRBD2 (6 bases). Germline CDR1 is SGHNT and CDR2 is YENEEA. This CDR3 comprises 15 residues. The CDR3 region has the DNA TGTGCCTGCAGCTTATCAGGAGGGCGGATCTACGAGCAGTACTTA. Its translation is CACSLSGGRIYEQYL.

This clonotype was recorded many times. CDR3 in DNA: TGTGCCGTATCTGGGACTAGCGGCTACGAGCAGTACTTC. It codes for CAVSGTSGYEQYF. The chain employs TRBV10-3 and TRBJ2-7, with 11 bases aligning to TRBD2. The length of the CDR3 is 13 residues. CDR1 and CDR2 (germline): ENHRY, SYGVKD. V was pared by 11 bases and J by 3 bases, with 6 bases of the junction left unmatched.

This clonotype was seen only once. The rearrangement uses TRBV11-2 and TRBJ2-7, with a weak D call TRBD1 (6 bases). CDR1 and CDR2 (germline): SGHAT, FQNNGV. The CDR3 runs 13 residues. In DNA, the CDR3 is TGTGCAAGTAGTCCTGCAGGGGTTGGCGAGCAGTACTTC. Its translation is CASSPAGVGEQYF.

As to this clonotype: At one end the junction does not follow the germline gene, possibly because of a read error. The chain carries TRBV10-3 and TRBJ1-2; perhaps TRBD1 as D (5 bases). The germline V gene has CDR1 ENHRY and CDR2 SYGVKD. The CDR3 is 16 amino acids. CDR3: CVISDQGHGGRYGYTF. In DNA, the CDR3 is TGTGTCATCAGTGATCAAGGACATGGGGGACGCTATGGCTACACCTTC.

A remark on this clonotype: The junction does not match germline at one end; this may be a read error. This chain links TRBV11-3 with TRBJ2-1, with a tentative D call TRBD1 (6 bases). This CDR3 has 15 residues. Germline CDR1 SGHNT, CDR2 YENEEA. CDR3 nucleotides: TGTGCCAGCACCTTAGACCAGGGGATGGCCAATGAGCAATTCTTC. It specifies CASTLDQGMANEQFF.

A word on this clonotype: Being one base from a much bigger clone, this may be a read error. CDR3 amino acids: CASSQDQGSPDSPLHF. The CDR3 DNA follows: TGTGCCAGCAGCCAAGATCAAGGGAGCCCTGATTCACCCCTCCACTTT. The V gene is TRBV4-2, the J gene TRBJ1-6, with D uncertain. Germline V CDR1 and CDR2: LGHNA, YNFKEQ. CDR3 length: 16 amino acids. V lost 0 bases and J 8 bases, leaving 14 bases between the germline ends.

About this clonotype: Given a much more abundant clone one base away, this may be a read error. The rearrangement uses TRBV6-2 or TRBV6-3 and TRBJ1-2; no firm D call. Germline CDR1 MNHEY, CDR2 SVGEGT. This CDR3 contains 16 residues. Trimming took off 2 bases at V and 0 bases at J, with 13 bases between the two ends. DNA for the CDR3: TGTGCCAGCAGTTACCTCTCTTCCGGTACTAACTATGGCTACACCTTC. Its protein product is CASSYLSSGTNYGYTF.

This clonotype was observed at least ten times. The rearrangement joins TRBV10-3 to TRBJ2-7; 7 nucleotides agree with TRBD1. The ends lost 5 bases at V and 4 bases at J; junction bases unmatched: 8. The CDR3 consists of 14 residues. In germline, CDR1 is ENHRY, CDR2 SYGVKD. The CDR3 DNA follows: TGTGCCATCAGTACCGGTCAGGGGGTATACGAGCAGTACTTC. Amino acids: CAISTGQGVYEQYF.

This clonotype was seen ten or more times. The genes are TRBV6-1 and TRBJ2-1; D gene unclear. The germline V gene encodes CDR1 MNHNS and CDR2 SASEGT. The CDR3 is 14 residues long. V was pared by 1 base and J by 5 bases, with 9 bases between. CDR3 region: CASSEGGYNNEQFF. CDR3 DNA: TGTGCCAGCAGTGAAGGTGGCTACAACAATGAGCAGTTCTTC.

For this clonotype: A much larger clone differs from this one at a single base, so this may be a read error. The chain links TRBV4-1 to TRBJ2-7, with TRBD1 identical over 9 bases. Germline-derived CDR1 and CDR2 are MGHRA and YSYEKL. The CDR3 is made up of 16 amino acids. CDR3 nucleotides: TGCGCCAGCAGCCAAGAACCACCGGGACAGGGCTACGATCAGTACTTC. This codes for CASSQEPPGQGYDQYF.

This rearrangement joins TRBV11-1 to TRBJ2-1; D unclear. This CDR3 is 14 amino acids long. The germline CDR1 and CDR2 sequences are SGHAT and FQDESV (reference sequence). V was cut by 0 bases and J by 6 bases, with 9 bases left in between. CDR3 sequence: CASSLAGICNEQFF. DNA for the CDR3: TGTGCCAGCAGCTTAGCAGGGATCTGCAATGAGCAGTTCTTC.

This clonotype was counted many times. The gene calls are TRBV4-1 and TRBJ1-5, with TRBD1 as a possible D gene (6 bases). V dropped 3 bases and J dropped 6 bases, with 18 bases sitting between them. The germline CDR1 and CDR2 sequences are MGHRA and YSYEKL. This CDR3 is built from 16 residues. The CDR3 spells CASSQATGIFPQPQHF. The CDR3 DNA follows: TGCGCCAGCAGCCAGGCTACAGGGATATTTCCTCAGCCCCAGCATTTT.

A word on this clonotype: Mismatch with germline at one junction end may stem from a read error. This chain links TRBV29-1 with TRBJ2-5, with D hard to call. Germline V gene lookup returns CDR1 SQVTM and CDR2 ANQGSEA. The CDR3 extends over 13 amino acids. The CDR3 sequence: CNVGLEQQETQYF. In nucleotides, the CDR3 is TGCAACGTTGGGCTCGAACAACAAGAGACCCAGTACTTC.

Regarding this clonotype: A much bigger clone sits one base away, suggesting this may be a read error. The CDR3 is CAISGQGAHGELIF. DNA for the CDR3: TGTGCCATCAGTGGACAGGGGGCCCACGGGGAGCTGATTTTT. The chain carries TRBV10-3 and TRBJ2-2; 10 bases are a match to TRBD1. Per germline, CDR1 ENHRY and CDR2 SYGVKD. The CDR3 spans 14 residues.

In its sample, this clonotype was seen once. This chain links TRBV12-3 or TRBV12-4 with TRBJ1-2; 7 bases are a match to TRBD1. J gave up 12 bases and V 3 bases, and 16 bases lay outside the gene matches. The CDR3 has 15 amino acids. As DNA, the CDR3 is TGTGCCAGCAGTTTGGGTACAGGGGCTGTAGGGGGCAACACCTTC. Its translation: CASSLGTGAVGGNTF.

Points on this clonotype: A read error is possible here, since a much larger clone lies one base away. The chain carries TRBV4-1 and TRBJ2-2; 11 positions match TRBD1. CDR3 length: 15 residues. Germline V CDR1 and CDR2: MGHRA, YSYEKL. The V and J ends lost 6 bases and 3 bases, in that order; junction bases with no gene match: 3. CDR3 in amino acids: CASSGQGAYTGELFF. In DNA, the CDR3 is TGCGCCAGCAGTGGACAGGGGGCCTACACCGGGGAGCTGTTTTTT.

About this clonotype itself: Relative to the germline gene, one junction end is altered; a read error may explain this. The rearrangement joins TRBV5-1 to TRBJ2-7, with D maybe TRBD1 (5 bases). The length of the CDR3 is 15 residues. CDR1 is SGHRS, CDR2 YFSETQ, per germline. The CDR3, as DNA: TGCGCCAGCAGCCAAAACACAGGCCAAGGGCACGAGCGGTACTTC. Protein sequence: CASSQNTGQGHERYF.